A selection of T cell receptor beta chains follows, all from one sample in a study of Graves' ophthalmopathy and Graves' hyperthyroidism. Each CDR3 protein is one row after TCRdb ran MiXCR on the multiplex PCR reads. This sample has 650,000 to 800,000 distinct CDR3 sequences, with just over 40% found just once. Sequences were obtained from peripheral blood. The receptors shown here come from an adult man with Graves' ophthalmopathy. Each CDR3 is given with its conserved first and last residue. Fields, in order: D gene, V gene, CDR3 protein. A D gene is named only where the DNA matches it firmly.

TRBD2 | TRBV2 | CASSARRASGSSYEQYF
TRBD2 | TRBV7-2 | CASSKGLAGGHVDTQYF
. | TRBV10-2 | CASRQYSNQPQHF
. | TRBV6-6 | CAISKDRTYEQYF
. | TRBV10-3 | CAISKDYGTDTQYF
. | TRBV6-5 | CASSFIGITYEQYF
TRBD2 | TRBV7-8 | CASGPAGVSGELFF
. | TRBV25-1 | CASVGKGRYTEAFF
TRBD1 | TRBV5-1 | CASSLTGAGGHKTQYF
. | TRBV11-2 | CASSLVQGMAYNQPQHF
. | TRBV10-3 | CASSSRTVYTF
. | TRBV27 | CASSRMNGNTEAFF
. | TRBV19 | CASSINGGTEAFF
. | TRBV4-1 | CASSQIMGGYTF
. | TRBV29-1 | CSSEAQAYGYTF
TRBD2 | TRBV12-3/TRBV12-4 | CASSPLLAGGHEQYF
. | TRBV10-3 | CAISEGGGSYTF
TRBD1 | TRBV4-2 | CASSQPGTGSNYGYTF
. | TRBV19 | CASSRGPVTEAFF
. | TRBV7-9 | CASSHRWGTDTQYF
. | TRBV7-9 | CARRSLSGRGNYGYTF
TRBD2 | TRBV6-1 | CASSYPLGTSVGGELFF
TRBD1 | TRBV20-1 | CSAGTGGKVNTEAFF
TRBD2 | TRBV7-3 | CASSRGRGGPNTQYF
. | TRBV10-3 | CASVGGSNQPQHF
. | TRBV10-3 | CAIWEGANVLTF
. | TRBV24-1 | CATSAVTDTQYF
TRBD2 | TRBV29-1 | CSSESVGGQETQYF
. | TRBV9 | CASSAREGAAYEQYF
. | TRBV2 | CASGGPSQPQQYF
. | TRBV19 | CASSISQGRGTGELFF
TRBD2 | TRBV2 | CASSDERGQETQYF
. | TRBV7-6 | CASSLAGTHSYEQYF
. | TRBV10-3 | CAISEPGEGVNTEAFF
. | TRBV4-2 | CASSLDEDGYTF
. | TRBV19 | CASSSPTRRGTGELFF
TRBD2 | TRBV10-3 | CAITGGTVDEQYF
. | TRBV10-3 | CAISAGVGSPLHF
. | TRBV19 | CAWSLRGDQPQHF